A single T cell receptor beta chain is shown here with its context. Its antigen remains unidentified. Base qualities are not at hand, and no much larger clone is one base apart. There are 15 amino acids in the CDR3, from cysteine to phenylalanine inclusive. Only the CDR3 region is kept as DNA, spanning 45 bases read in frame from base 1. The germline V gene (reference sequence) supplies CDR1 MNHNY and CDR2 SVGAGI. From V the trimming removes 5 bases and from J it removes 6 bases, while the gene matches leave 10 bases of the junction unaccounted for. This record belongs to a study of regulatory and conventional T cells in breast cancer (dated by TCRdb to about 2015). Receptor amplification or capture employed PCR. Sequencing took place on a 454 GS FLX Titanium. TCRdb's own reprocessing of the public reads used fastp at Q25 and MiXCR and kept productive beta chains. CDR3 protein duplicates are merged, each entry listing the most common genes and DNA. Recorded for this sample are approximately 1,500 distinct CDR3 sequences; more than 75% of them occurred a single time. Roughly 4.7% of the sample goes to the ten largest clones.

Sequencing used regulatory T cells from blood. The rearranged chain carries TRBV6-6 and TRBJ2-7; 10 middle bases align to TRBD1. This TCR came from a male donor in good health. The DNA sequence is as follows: TGTGCCAGCAGTAAGGGACAGGGGATTTCTCGCGAGCAGTACTTC. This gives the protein CASSKGQGISREQYF.